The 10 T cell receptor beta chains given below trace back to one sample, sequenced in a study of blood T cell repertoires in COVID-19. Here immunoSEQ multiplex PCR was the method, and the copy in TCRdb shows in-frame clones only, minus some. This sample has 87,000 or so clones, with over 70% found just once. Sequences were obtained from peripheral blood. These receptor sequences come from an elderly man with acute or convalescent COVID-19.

The CDR3 nucleotides read TGTGCCAGCAGCTACCAATCAGGGGGCGGTAACTATGGCTACACCTTC. Encoded protein: CASSYQSGGGNYGYTF. The chain employs TRBV7-2 and TRBJ1-2; TRBD1 matches 8 bases. The CDR3 sequence is 16 residues long. With V trimmed by 4 bases and J by 1 base, 8 bases remained unmatched. Germline V gene data show CDR1 as SGHTA and CDR2 as FQGNSA.

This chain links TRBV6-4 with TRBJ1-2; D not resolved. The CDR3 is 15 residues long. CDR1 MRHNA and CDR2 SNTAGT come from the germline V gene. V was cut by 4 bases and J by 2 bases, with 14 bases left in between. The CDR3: CASSVERGGNYGYTF. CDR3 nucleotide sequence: TGTGCCAGCAGTGTAGAGCGCGGTGGGAACTATGGCTACACCTTC.

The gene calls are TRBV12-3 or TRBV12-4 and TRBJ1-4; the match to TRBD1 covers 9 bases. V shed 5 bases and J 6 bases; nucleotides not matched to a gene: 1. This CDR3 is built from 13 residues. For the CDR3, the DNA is TGTGCCAGCAGTGGGGACAGGGATGAAAAACTGTTTTTT. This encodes CASSGDRDEKLFF.

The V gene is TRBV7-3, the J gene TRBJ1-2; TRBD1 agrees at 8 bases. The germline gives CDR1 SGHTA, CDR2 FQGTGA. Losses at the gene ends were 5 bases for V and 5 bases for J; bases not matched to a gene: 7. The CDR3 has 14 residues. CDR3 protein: CASSAQGAGYGYTF. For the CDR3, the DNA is TGTGCCAGCAGCGCCCAGGGGGCTGGGTATGGCTACACCTTC. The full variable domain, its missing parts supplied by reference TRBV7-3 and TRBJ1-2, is GAGVSQTPSNKVTEKGKYVELRCDPISGHTALYWYRQSLGQGPEFLIYFQGTGAADDSGLPNDRFFAVRPEGSVSTLKIQRTERGDSAVYLCASSAQGAGYGYTFGSGTRLTVV.

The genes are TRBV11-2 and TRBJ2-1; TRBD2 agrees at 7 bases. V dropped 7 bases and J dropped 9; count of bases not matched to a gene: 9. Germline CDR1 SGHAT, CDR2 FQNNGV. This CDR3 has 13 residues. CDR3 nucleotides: TGTGCCAGCACCCTTAGCGGGCAGCCTGAGCAGTTCTTC. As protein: CASTLSGQPEQFF.

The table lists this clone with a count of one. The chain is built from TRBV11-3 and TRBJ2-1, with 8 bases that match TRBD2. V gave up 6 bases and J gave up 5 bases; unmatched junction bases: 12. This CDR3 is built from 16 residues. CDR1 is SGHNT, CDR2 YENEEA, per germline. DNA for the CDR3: TGTGCCAGCAGTCTCATGGGAGCGGGGGTAAACAATGAGCAGTTCTTC. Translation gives CASSLMGAGVNNEQFF.

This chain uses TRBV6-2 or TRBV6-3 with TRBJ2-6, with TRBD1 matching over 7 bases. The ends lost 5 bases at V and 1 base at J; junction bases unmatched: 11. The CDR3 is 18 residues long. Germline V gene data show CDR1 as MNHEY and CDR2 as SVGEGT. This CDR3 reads CASSQLRDSGSGANVLTF. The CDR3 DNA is TGTGCCAGCAGTCAACTCCGGGACAGTGGGTCTGGGGCCAACGTCCTGACTTTC.

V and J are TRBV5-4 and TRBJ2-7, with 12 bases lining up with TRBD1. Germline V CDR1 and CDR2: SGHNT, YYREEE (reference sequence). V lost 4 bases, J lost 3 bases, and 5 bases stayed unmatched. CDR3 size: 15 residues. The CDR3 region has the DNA TGTGCCAGCAGCCTCCGGGACAGGGGGCTCTACGAGCAGTACTTC. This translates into CASSLRDRGLYEQYF.

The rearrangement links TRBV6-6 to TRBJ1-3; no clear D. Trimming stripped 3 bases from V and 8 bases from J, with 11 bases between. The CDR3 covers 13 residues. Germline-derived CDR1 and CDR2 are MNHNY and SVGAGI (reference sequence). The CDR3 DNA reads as TGTGCCAGCAGTTATGGCACCGGGGACACCATATATTTT. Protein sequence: CASSYGTGDTIYF.

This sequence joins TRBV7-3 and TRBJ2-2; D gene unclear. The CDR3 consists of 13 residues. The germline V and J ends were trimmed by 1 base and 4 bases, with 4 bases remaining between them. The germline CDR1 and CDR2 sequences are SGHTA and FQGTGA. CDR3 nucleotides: TGTGCCAGCAGCTTAAGGCCCACCGGGGAGCTGTTTTTT. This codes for CASSLRPTGELFF.